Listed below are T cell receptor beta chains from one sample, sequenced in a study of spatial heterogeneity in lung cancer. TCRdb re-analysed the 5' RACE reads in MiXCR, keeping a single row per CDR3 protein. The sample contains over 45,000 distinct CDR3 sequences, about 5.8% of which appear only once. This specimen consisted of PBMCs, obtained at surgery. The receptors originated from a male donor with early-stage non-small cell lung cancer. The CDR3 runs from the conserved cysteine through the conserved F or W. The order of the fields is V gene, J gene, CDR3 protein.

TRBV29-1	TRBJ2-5	CSVEGTRLGPRGETQYF
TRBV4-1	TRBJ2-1	CASSQRGLANYNEQFF
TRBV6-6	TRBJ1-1	CASSSTRQGALAFF
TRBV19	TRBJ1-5	CASSTDRATSAQHF
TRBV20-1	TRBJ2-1	CSANRGQYNEQFF
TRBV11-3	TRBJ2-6	CASSPSGSGANVLTF
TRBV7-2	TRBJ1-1	CASSLGRNTEAFF
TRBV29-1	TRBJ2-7	CSAKSQTASYEQYF
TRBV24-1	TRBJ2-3	CATSETSGTAPDTQYF
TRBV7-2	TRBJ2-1	CASSYGYVEQFF
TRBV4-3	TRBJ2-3	CASSQETGDTQYF
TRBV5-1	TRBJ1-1	CASSFRFSEEAFF
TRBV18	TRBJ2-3	CASSPGAGTLTDTQYF
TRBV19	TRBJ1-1	CASSSRQAPSGTEAFF
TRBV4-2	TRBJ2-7	CASSQDLTGTSSSYEQNF
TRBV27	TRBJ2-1	CASSLLAGLYNEQFF
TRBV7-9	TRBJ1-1	CASSLRTGGVNTEAFF
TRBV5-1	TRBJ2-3	CASSYDSPTDTQYF
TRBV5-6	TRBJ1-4	CASSVDRNEKLFF
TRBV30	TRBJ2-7	CAWVGTDSYEQYF
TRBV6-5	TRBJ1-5	CASRYPGESGISNQPQHF
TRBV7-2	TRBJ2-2	CASSRLGTQNTGELFF
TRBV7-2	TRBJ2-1	CASRFAAPSYNEQFF
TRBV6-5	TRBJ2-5	CASSYSTSGIETQYF
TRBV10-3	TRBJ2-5	CAISETGLRKTQYF
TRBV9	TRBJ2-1	CASSVWSSGMRHNEQFF
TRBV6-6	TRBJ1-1	CASSHSMNTEAFF
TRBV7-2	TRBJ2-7	CASSPDGFYEQYF
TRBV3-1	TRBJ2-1	CASSQNRGGVQDEQFF
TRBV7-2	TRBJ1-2	CASSLDPFFNYGYTF
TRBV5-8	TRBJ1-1	CASSLYAGGRTEAFF
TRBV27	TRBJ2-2	CASSFGTALFF
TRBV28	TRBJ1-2	CASSLRGTPNYGYTF
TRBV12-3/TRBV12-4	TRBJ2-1	CASSYGLAGPGNEQFF
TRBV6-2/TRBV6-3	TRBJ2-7	CASSYGDRGTYEQYF
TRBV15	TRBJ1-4	CATSGGLYEKLFF
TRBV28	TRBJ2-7	CASSLGVETSWYEQYF
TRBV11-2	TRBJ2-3	CASSLDNGGDTQYF
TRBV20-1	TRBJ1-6	CSAQGPSNSPLHF
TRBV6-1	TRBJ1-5	CASSPDRGRGQPQHF
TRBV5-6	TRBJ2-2	CASSLQGAGELFF
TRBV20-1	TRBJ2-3	CSALTGTGIGSTDTQYF
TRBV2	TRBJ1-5	CASSESQGFNQPQHF
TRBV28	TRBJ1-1	CASSPLRRNTEAFF
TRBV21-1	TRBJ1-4	CASKTGPNEKLFF
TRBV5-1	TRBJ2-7	CASSYDSALREQYF
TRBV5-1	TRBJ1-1	CASSINTGDTEAFF
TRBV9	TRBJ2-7	CASSPRENEQYF
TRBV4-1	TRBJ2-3	CASSQDHFGTQYF